The 10 T cell receptor beta chains listed next were all sequenced from one sample in a study of T cells in Graves' hyperthyroidism and ophthalmopathy. Amplified regions were TCR beta CDR3 sequences from RNA transcripts. HTBI primers were employed in a first-round RT-PCR of the TCR CDR3. Using its own MiXCR run on the multiplex PCR reads, TCRdb lists one record per CDR3 protein. The sample gives 340,000 or so distinct CDR3 sequences, approximately 15% of which show up once; approximately 35% is in the top ten. Sequenced material: blood. These receptors all stem from a young man with Graves' hyperthyroidism.

This clonotype showed up many times. The chain has TRBV15 and TRBJ1-1, with D possibly matching TRBD1 (5 bases). The CDR3 loop spans 15 amino acids. V lost 6 bases and J lost 1, with 15 bases in between. CDR1 is LNHNV, CDR2 YYDKDF, per germline (reference sequence). The CDR3, as DNA: TGTGCCACCAGTTCTCTCCGGGGGAGGAACACTGAAGCTTTCTTT. Amino acids: CATSSLRGRNTEAFF.

A word on this clonotype: The junction departs from germline at one end; a sequencing error may be responsible. The chain employs TRBV7-3 and TRBJ2-7; TRBD1 agrees at 9 bases. The V gene's germline CDR1 is SGHTA and CDR2 FQGTGA. This CDR3 has 15 amino acids. In nucleotides, the CDR3 is TGTGCCAGCAGCCTAACCGGGACAGGGTCAGAAGAGCAGTACTTC. Translation: CASSLTGTGSEEQYF.

This clonotype was observed at least ten times. The gene calls are TRBV5-1 and TRBJ1-4; the D is unclear. CDR3 length: 14 residues. Trimming stripped 4 bases from V and 4 bases from J, with 11 bases between. CDR1 and CDR2 (germline): SGHRS, YFSETQ. The CDR3 sequence is CASSVDGLNEKLFF. Here the CDR3 DNA reads TGCGCCAGCAGCGTGGACGGACTTAATGAAAAACTGTTTTTT.

Ten or more counts support this clonotype. The rearrangement links TRBV7-6 to TRBJ1-1, with unresolved D. Germline CDR1 reads SGHVS; CDR2 reads FNYEAQ. The V end was cut by 3 bases, the J end by 1 base, with 9 bases between. This CDR3 is built from 14 residues. CDR3 sequence reads: CASSLGYQNTEAFF. As DNA, the CDR3 is TGTGCCAGCAGCTTGGGGTATCAGAACACTGAAGCTTTCTTT.

This clonotype was picked up many times. The V gene is TRBV10-3, the J gene TRBJ2-1; perhaps TRBD1 as D (5 bases). V lost 6 bases and J 13 bases, leaving 16 bases between the germline ends. Germline values: CDR1 ENHRY, CDR2 SYGVKD. CDR3 size: 12 residues. CDR3 sequence: CAISMLQDLQFF. The CDR3 DNA reads TGTGCCATCAGCATGCTACAGGACCTCCAGTTCTTC.

The rearrangement joins TRBV12-3 or TRBV12-4 to TRBJ1-5; the D gene is possibly TRBD1 (6 bases). The CDR3 has 14 residues. Trimming pared 2 bases from V and 7 bases from J, leaving 12 bases between. The CDR3: CASSLSGGRQPQHF. The CDR3 nucleotides are TGTGCCAGCAGTTTAAGCGGGGGCCGGCAGCCCCAGCATTTT.

This clonotype was seen at least ten times. V gene TRBV30 combines with J gene TRBJ2-2, with TRBD2 matching over 7 bases. Trimming removed 0 bases from V and 6 bases from J; junction bases left unmatched: 4. CDR3 size: 14 residues. Germline V gene data show CDR1 as GTSNPN and CDR2 as SVGIG (reference sequence). This CDR3 is CAWSVLATSGELFF. The DNA of the CDR3 is TGTGCCTGGAGTGTACTAGCGACTTCCGGGGAGCTGTTTTTT.

This clonotype occurred a few times. The genes are TRBV4-1 and TRBJ1-5; D is perhaps TRBD1 (5 bases). Trimming pared 0 bases from V and 5 bases from J, leaving 20 bases between. Germline lookup yields CDR1 MGHRA and CDR2 YSYEKL. CDR3 size: 18 residues. CDR3 in DNA: TGCGCCAGCAGCCAAGACCCCCTCGAAGGGGTTTGGGATCAGCCCCAGCATTTT. Protein sequence: CASSQDPLEGVWDQPQHF.

This clonotype was seen repeatedly, ten times or more. The chain employs TRBV28 and TRBJ2-3; TRBD2 matches at 8 bases. Germline trimming cut 10 bases from V and 0 bases from J; bases unmatched to any gene: 9. This CDR3 comprises 15 residues. Looked up from germline, CDR1 is MDHEN and CDR2 is SYDVKM. CDR3 coding DNA: TGTGCCATCGTAGGGCTAGCGGGTAGCACAGATACGCAGTATTTT. Translating it yields CAIVGLAGSTDTQYF.

This clonotype came up once. The CDR3 DNA is TGTGCCAGTAGTATACGAAGCGGGGTAACCGGGAATGAGCAGTTCTTC. This translates into CASSIRSGVTGNEQFF. V usage is TRBV19 and J usage is TRBJ2-1; TRBD2 matches at 7 bases. V was clipped by 2 bases and J by 7 bases; unmatched bases: 11. Per germline, CDR1 LNHDA and CDR2 SQIVND (reference sequence). CDR3 length: 16 residues.